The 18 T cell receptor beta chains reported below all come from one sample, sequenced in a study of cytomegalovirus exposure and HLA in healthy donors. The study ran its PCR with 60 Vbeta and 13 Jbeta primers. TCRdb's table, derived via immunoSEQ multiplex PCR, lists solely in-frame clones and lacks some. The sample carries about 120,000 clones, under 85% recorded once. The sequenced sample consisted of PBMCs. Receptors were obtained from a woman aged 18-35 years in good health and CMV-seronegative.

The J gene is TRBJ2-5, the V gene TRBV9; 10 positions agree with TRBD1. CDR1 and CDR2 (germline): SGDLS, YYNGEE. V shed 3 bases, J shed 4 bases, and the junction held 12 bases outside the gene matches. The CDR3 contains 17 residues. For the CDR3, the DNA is TGTGCCAGCAGCGGACAGGGGGCGCATCTATCTTCAGAGACCCAGTACTTC. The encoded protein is CASSGQGAHLSSETQYF. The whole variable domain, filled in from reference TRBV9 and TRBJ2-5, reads DSGVTQTPKHLITATGQRVTLRCSPRSGDLSVYWYQQSLDQGLQFLIQYYNGEERAKGNILERFSAQQFPDLHSELNLSSLELGDSALYFCASSGQGAHLSSETQYFGPGTRLLVL.

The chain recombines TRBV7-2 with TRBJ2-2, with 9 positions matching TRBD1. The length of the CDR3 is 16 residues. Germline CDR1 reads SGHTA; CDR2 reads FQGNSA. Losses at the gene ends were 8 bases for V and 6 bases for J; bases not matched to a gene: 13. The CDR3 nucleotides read TGTGCCAGCGCCGTAGACAGGGGGAATGTGGCCGGGGAGCTGTTTTTT. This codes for CASAVDRGNVAGELFF.

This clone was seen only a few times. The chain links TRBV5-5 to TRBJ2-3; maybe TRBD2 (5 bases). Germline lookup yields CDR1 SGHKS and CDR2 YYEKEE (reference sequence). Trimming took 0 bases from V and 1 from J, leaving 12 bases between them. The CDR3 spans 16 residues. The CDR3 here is CASSLVAGIGTDTQYF. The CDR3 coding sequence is TGTGCCAGCAGCTTGGTGGCGGGCATTGGCACAGATACGCAGTATTTT.

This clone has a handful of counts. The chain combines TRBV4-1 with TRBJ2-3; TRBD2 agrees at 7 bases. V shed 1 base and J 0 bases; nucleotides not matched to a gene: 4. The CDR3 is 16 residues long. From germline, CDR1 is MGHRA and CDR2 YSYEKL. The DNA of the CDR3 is TGCGCCAGCAGCCAAGCGGGGCGGGGGAGCACAGATACGCAGTATTTT. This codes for CASSQAGRGSTDTQYF.

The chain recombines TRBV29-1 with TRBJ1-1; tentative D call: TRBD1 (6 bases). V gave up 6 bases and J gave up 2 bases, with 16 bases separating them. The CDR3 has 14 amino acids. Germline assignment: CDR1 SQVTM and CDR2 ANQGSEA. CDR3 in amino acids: CSVLGHSSNTEAFF. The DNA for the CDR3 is TGCAGCGTACTGGGACACTCATCAAACACTGAAGCTTTCTTT.

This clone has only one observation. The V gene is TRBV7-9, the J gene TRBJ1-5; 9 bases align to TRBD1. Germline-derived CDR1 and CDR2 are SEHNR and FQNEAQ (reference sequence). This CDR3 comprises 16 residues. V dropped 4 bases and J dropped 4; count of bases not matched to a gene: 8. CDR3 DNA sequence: TGTGCCAGCAGCTCCCCCACAGGGGGCCTTAATCAGCCCCAGCATTTT. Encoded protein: CASSSPTGGLNQPQHF.

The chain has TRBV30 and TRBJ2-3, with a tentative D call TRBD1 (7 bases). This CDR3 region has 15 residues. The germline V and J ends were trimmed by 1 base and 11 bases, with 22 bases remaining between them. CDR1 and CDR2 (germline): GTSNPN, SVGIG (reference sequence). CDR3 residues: CAWSGGDSDDIGQYF. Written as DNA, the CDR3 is TGTGCCTGGAGTGGGGGGGACAGTGACGATATAGGGCAGTATTTT.

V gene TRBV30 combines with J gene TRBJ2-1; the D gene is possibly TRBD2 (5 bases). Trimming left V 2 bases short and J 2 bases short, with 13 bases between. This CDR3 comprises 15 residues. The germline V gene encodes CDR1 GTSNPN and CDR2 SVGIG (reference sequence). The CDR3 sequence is CAWSTLRGPYNEQFF. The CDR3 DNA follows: TGTGCCTGGAGTACCCTTAGAGGGCCCTACAATGAGCAGTTCTTC.

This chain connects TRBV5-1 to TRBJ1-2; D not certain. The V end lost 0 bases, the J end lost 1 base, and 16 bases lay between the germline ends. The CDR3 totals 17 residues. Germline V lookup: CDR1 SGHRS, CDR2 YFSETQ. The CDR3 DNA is TGCGCCAGCAGCTTGGGTTTTATGTCGGGGAATAACTATGGCTACACCTTC. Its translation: CASSLGFMSGNNYGYTF. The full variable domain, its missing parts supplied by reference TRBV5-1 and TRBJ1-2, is KAGVTQTPRYLIKTRGQQVTLSCSPISGHRSVSWYQQTPGQGLQFLFEYFSETQRNKGNFPGRFSGRQFSNSRSEMNVSTLELGDSALYLCASSLGFMSGNNYGYTFGSGTRLTVV.

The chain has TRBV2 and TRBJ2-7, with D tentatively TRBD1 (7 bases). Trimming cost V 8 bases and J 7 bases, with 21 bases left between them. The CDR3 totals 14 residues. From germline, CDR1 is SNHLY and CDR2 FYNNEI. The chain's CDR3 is CASRDSRPRGEQYF. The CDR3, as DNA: TGTGCCAGCCGGGACAGCCGGCCTCGGGGGGAGCAGTACTTC.

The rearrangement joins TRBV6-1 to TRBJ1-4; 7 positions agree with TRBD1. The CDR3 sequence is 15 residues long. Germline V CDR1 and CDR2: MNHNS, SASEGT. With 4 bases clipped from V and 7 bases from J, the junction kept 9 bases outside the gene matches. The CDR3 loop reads CASSAVQGNGEKLFF. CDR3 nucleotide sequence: TGTGCCAGCAGTGCTGTACAGGGGAACGGTGAAAAACTGTTTTTT.

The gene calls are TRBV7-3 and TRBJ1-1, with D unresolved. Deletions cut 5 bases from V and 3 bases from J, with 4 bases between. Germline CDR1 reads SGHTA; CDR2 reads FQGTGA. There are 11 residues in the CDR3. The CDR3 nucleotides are TGTGCCAGCAGCCAATACACTGAAGCTTTCTTT. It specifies CASSQYTEAFF.

Written as DNA, the CDR3 is TGTGCCAGTAGTACGACAGGGGGCAACGGGGAGCTGTTTTTT. Protein sequence: CASSTTGGNGELFF. V usage is TRBV19 and J usage is TRBJ2-2, with TRBD1 matching 10 bases. V lost 4 bases to trimming and J lost 7 bases; unmatched junction nucleotides: 3. The CDR3 runs 14 residues. Per the germline V gene, CDR1 is LNHDA and CDR2 is SQIVND (reference sequence). Drawing the rest from reference TRBV19 and TRBJ2-2, the complete variable domain is DGGITQSPKYLFRKEGQNVTLSCEQNLNHDAMYWYRQDPGQGLRLIYYSQIVNDFQKGDIAEGYSVSREKKESFPLTVTSAQKNPTAFYLCASSTTGGNGELFFGEGSRLTVL.

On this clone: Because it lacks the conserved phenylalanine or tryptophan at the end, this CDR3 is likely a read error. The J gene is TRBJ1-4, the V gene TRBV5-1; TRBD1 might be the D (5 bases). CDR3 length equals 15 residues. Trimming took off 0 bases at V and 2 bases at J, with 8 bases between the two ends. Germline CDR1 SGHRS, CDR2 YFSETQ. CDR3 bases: TGCGCCAGCAGCTTGGGGGACTGGACTAATGAAAAACTGTTTGTT. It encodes CASSLGDWTNEKLFV.

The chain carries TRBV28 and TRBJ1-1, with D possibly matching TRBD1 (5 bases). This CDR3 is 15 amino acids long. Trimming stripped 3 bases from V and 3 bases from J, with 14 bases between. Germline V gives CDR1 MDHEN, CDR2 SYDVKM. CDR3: CASSFPGGPDTEAFF. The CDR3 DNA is TGTGCCAGCAGTTTCCCCGGGGGTCCTGACACTGAAGCTTTCTTT.

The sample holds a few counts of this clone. This CDR3 reads CASSSTGNLGEKLFF. DNA for the CDR3: TGCGCCAGCAGCAGCACAGGGAACTTGGGTGAAAAACTGTTTTTT. The V call is TRBV5-1, the J call TRBJ1-4; a possible D gene is TRBD1 (6 bases). Per the germline V gene, CDR1 is SGHRS and CDR2 is YFSETQ. V was trimmed by 4 bases and J by 7 bases, leaving 17 bases between them. This CDR3 is 15 amino acids long.

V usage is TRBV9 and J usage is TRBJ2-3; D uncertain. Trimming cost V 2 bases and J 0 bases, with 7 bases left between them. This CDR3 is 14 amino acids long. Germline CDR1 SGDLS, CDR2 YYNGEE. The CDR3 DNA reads TGTGCCAGCAGCGTGACTGCTAGCACAGATACGCAGTATTTT. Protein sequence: CASSVTASTDTQYF.

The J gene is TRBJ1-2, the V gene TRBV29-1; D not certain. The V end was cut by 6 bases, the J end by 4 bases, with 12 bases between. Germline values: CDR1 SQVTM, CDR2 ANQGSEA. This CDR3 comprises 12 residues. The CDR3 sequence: CSVGSGAYGYTF. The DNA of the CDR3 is TGCAGCGTGGGGAGCGGCGCCTATGGCTACACCTTC.